This section outlines one TCR beta chain sequence together with its context. Its antigen is currently unknown. This specimen comes from a study of shared clonotypes between healthy human individuals. About the research overall: Per donor, CD8 memory used one plate, CD8 naive used two, CD4 memory used three and CD4 naive used three.

V shed 5 bases, J shed 0 bases, and the junction held 4 bases outside the gene matches. CDR1 SNHLY and CDR2 FYNNEI come from the germline V gene. The CDR3 is 14 residues long. The naive CD8 fraction comprised CD45RO-negative cells positively selected for CCR7 and excluded terminally differentiated effector memory CD45RA+ cells. The authors split each subset's genomic DNA evenly across several immunoSEQ plates. TCRdb's table, derived via immunoSEQ multiplex PCR, lists solely in-frame clones and lacks some. The data contain under 2,000,000 clones, about 95% of them singletons. Study observations and caveats: Relative to their counterparts shared across all four donors, non-shared clonotypes exhibited diminished generation probabilities. As a rule, naive subsets had a larger estimated richness than memory subsets.

The sample was naive CD8+ T cells sorted from blood. The clonotype originates from a man aged 18-30 years in good health. This chain uses TRBV2 with TRBJ2-7; 7 nucleotides align to TRBD2. CDR3 sequence: CASSLGTNSYEQYF. CDR3 in DNA: TGTGCCAGCAGTCTTGGGACTAACTCCTACGAGCAGTACTTC.